The 5 T cell receptor beta chains below were found in one sample sequenced in a study of OX40 agonist ivuxolimab in advanced cancers. Generated by immunoSEQ multiplex PCR, the TCRdb table keeps only in-frame clones and is missing some. The data show about 48,000 clones, over 90% seen once. Sequenced material: CD4+ or CD8+ T cells sorted from blood, taken in a trial of the OX40 agonist ivuxolimab. The receptors stem from an adult with an advanced solid tumor such as melanoma, head and neck, liver or kidney cancer.

The CDR3 region has the DNA TGTGCCAGCAGTCCAGGGGGGGTCGCCATATATTTT. This encodes CASSPGGVAIYF. J is TRBJ1-3 and V is TRBV7-9, with 7 bases that match TRBD1. Trimming took 6 bases from V and 11 from J; bases not matched to a gene: 7. The CDR3 runs to 12 residues. CDR1 is SEHNR and CDR2 is FQNEAQ in the germline V gene (reference sequence).

The V and J genes are TRBV11-1 and TRBJ1-2, with D perhaps matching TRBD1 (5 bases). This CDR3 spans 13 amino acids. Germline CDR1 is SGHAT and CDR2 is FQDESV (reference sequence). Trimming removed 6 bases at V and 0 bases at J, with 8 bases between. CDR3: CASRDSSNYGYTF. For the CDR3, the DNA is TGTGCCAGCAGAGACAGTTCTAACTATGGCTACACCTTC.

This clone was seen once. The chain carries TRBV6-5 and TRBJ2-2; D uncertain. The CDR3 extends over 11 amino acids. Germline V CDR1 and CDR2: MNHEY, SVGAGI. The V gene lost 6 bases and the J gene lost 7 bases, with 6 bases spanning the gap. The chain's CDR3 is CASRFGGELFF. The CDR3 DNA sequence: TGTGCCAGCAGATTCGGCGGGGAGCTGTTTTTT.

This chain connects TRBV27 to TRBJ2-7; TRBD2 matches at 10 bases. CDR3 length equals 18 residues. The germline gives CDR1 MNHEY, CDR2 SMNVEV (reference sequence). J lost 0 bases, V lost 1 base, and 9 bases had no gene match. Here the CDR3 DNA reads TGTGCCAGCAGTTTATATCCAGCGGGGGGGCCCAGCTCCTACGAGCAGTACTTC. Translated, it gives CASSLYPAGGPSSYEQYF.

This clone was counted a single time. The CDR3 is CASSRRSATYNEQFF. The CDR3 nucleotides read TGTGCCAGCAGTCGAAGAAGTGCTACCTACAATGAGCAGTTCTTC. V gene TRBV7-8 combines with J gene TRBJ2-1, with D unresolved. Deletions cut 6 bases from V and 2 bases from J, with 14 bases between. Germline V gene sequence: CDR1 SGHVS, CDR2 FQNEAQ. CDR3 length: 15 amino acids.